This T cell receptor beta chain came from a study of graft-versus-host responses after intestinal transplantation. The wider study: Grafts were multivisceral, liver-intestinal, or isolated intestinal.

Generated by immunoSEQ multiplex PCR, the TCRdb table keeps only in-frame clones and is missing some. There are roughly 120,000 clones in the sample; over 80% occur only once, and more than 0.1% lies in the top ten. A note on this clone: Its cognate antigen is unknown.

This CDR3 spans 17 amino acids. The junction had 11 bases not matched to a gene; V was cut back by 1 base and J by 4 bases. Germline CDR1 reads SGHAT; CDR2 reads FQDESV (reference sequence). Sequencing was performed on unstimulated CD4+ T cells sorted from spleen or lymph node cells, taken before intestinal transplant. The receptor comes from a human donor who received an intestinal transplant. The gene calls are TRBV11-1 and TRBJ2-5, with 8 positions matching TRBD1. CDR3 DNA sequence: TGTGCCAGCAGCTTAGATAGCCCGACAGGGGCCGGAGAGACCCAGTACTTC. This codes for CASSLDSPTGAGETQYF.